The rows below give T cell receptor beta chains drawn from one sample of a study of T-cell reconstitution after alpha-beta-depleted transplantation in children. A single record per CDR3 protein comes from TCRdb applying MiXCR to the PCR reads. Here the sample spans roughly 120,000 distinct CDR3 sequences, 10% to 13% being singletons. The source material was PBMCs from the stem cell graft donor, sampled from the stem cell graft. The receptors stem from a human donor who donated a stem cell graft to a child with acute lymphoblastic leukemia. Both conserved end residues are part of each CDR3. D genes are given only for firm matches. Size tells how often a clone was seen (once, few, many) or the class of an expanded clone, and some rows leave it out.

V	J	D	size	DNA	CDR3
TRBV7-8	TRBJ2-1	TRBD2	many	TGTGCCAGCAGCCCGAAATCTAGCGGGAGTAGGAGCTCCTACAATGAGCAGTTCTTC	CASSPKSSGSRSSYNEQFF
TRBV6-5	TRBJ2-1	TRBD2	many	TGTGCCAGCAGTCGCGGGGGGGTATCCTACAATGAGCAGTTCTTC	CASSRGGVSYNEQFF
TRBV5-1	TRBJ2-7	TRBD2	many	TGCGCCAGCAGCTTGACTAGCGGCACCTACGAGCAGTACTTC	CASSLTSGTYEQYF
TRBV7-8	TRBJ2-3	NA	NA	TGTGCCAGCAGCTTATTAGGTCTAGCAGGGAGAGATACGCAGTATTTT	CASSLLGLAGRDTQYF
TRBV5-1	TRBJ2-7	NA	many	TGCGCCAGCAGCCTCCTCGATTTCCGAGAGGGCGAGCAGTACTTC	CASSLLDFREGEQYF
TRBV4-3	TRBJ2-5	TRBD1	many	TGCGCCAGCAGCCAAAACTCAGGACAGGGTCGCGAGACCCAGTACTTC	CASSQNSGQGRETQYF
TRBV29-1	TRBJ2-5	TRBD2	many	TGCAGCGTTGATCGAGCTAGCGGGAAGCAAGAGACCCAGTACTTC	CSVDRASGKQETQYF
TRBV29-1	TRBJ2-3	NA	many	TGCAGCGTTGAATTGACGGTCTCAGATACGCAGTATTTT	CSVELTVSDTQYF
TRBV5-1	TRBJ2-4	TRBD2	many	TGCGCCAGCAGCCCGGGACTAGCGGGAGGTGGCAAAAACATTCAGTACTTC	CASSPGLAGGGKNIQYF
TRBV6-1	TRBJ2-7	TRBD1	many	TGTGCCAGCAGTGAATCTGGACAGGGAATCTACGAGCAGTACTTC	CASSESGQGIYEQYF
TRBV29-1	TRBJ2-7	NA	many	TGCAGCGTTCTCGGACAGAACTACGAGCAGTACTTC	CSVLGQNYEQYF
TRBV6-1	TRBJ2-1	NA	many	TGTGCCAGCAGTGAAGACAGGAGCTCCTACAATGAGCAGTTCTTC	CASSEDRSSYNEQFF
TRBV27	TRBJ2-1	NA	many	TGTGCCAGCAGTTGGGGCTGGAGCTACAATGAGCAGTTCTTC	CASSWGWSYNEQFF
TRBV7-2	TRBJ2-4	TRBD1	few	TGTGCCAGCAGCCTCGAAAGGACAGGAAACATTCAGTACTTC	CASSLERTGNIQYF
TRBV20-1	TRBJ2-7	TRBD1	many	TGCAGTGCTAGGAAACCCGGGACAGGTCTCTACGAGCAGTACTTC	CSARKPGTGLYEQYF
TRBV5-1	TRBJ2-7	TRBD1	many	TGCGCCAGCAGCTTTTCGGGACAGGGCCTCGAGCAGTACTTC	CASSFSGQGLEQYF
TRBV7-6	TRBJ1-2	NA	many	TGTGCCAGCAGCTACCCCGACAGGCGGGACGGCTACACCTTC	CASSYPDRRDGYTF
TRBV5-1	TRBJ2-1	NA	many	TGCGCCAGCAGCTTGGATAATAGGAGAGCTAACAATGAGCAGTTCTTC	CASSLDNRRANNEQFF
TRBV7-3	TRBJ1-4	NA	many	TGTGCCAGCAGCTTCCGGGTGGGGGAAAAACTGTTTTTT	CASSFRVGEKLFF
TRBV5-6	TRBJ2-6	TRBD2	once	TGTGCCAGCAGCTTGGAACGGGCGGGGGGGCCGTGGGCCAACGTCCTGACTTTC	CASSLERAGGPWANVLTF
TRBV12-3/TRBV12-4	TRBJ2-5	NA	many	TGTGCCAGCAGTCCTCAACAAGAGACCCAGTACTTC	CASSPQQETQYF
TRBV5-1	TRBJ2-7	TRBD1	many	TGCGCCAGCAGCTTTGATTACAGGGGCCGTCACTCCTACGAGCAGTACTTC	CASSFDYRGRHSYEQYF
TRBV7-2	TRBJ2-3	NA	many	TGTGCCAGCAGCCCAGCCTTGGGCCCAGATACGCAGTATTTT	CASSPALGPDTQYF
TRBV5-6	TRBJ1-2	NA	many	TGTGCCAGCCGCACAGACAGGTTGGGCTATGGCTACACCTTC	CASRTDRLGYGYTF
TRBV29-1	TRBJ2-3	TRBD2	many	TGCAGCGTTAAGCGGGGGGGAAGCACAGATACGCAGTATTTT	CSVKRGGSTDTQYF
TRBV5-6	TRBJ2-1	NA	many	TGTGCCAGCAGCTTGGGCGGGATAGATGAGCAGTTCTTC	CASSLGGIDEQFF
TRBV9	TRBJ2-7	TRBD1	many	TGTGCCAGCAGCCTCCAAGGACAGGCCTACGAGCAGTACTTC	CASSLQGQAYEQYF
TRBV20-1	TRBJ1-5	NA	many	TGCAGTGCTAGAGATAGAAACAGCGGTCAGCCCCAGCATTTT	CSARDRNSGQPQHF
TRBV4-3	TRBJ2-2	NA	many	TGCGCCAGCAGCCAAGGATCTTGGCAAAACACCGGGGAGCTGTTTTTT	CASSQGSWQNTGELFF